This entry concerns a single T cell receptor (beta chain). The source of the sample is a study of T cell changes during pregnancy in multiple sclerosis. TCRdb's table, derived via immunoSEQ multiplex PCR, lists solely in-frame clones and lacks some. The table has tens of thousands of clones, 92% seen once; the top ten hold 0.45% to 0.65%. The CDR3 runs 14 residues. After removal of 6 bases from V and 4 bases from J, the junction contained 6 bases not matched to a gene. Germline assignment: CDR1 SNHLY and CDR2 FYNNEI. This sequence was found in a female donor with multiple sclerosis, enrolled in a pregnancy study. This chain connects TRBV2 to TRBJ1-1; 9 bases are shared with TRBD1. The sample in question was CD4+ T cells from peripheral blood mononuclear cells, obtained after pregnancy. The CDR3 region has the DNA TGTGCCAGCAGCCGACAGGGGGGGAGCACTGAAGCTTTCTTT. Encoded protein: CASSRQGGSTEAFF. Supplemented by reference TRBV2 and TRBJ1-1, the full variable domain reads EPEVTQTPSHQVTQMGQEVILRCVPISNHLYFYWYRQILGQKVEFLVSFYNNEISEKSEIFDDQFSVERPDGSNFTLKIRSTKLEDSAMYFCASSRQGGSTEAFFGQGTRLTVV.